The sequence of this T cell receptor beta chain was determined in a study of early T cells in non-severe SARS-CoV-2 infection. Whole-study context: Sequencing used unsorted whole-blood bulk RNA, so chains lack pairing.

Individual cDNA molecules were tagged with unique molecular identifiers. Using its own MiXCR run on the 5' RACE reads, TCRdb lists one record per CDR3 protein. Altogether about 75,000 distinct CDR3 sequences are present, roughly 10% being singletons, with the ten largest covering around 12%. As for this clonotype: Its antigen is currently unknown.

Looked up from germline, CDR1 is LGHDT and CDR2 is YNNKEL (reference sequence). Trimming cost V 2 bases and J 6 bases, with 4 bases left between them. This CDR3 has 11 residues. Study-level findings and limits: In VDJdb matching, anti-spike CD8 responses were favored while private and CD4 specificities went missing.

This clonotype originated in an adult who was a healthcare worker with PCR-confirmed SARS-CoV-2 infection or an uninfected control (not recorded which). Here the sequenced sample was whole blood, taken at baseline. V gene TRBV3-1 combines with J gene TRBJ1-1; D unclear. The CDR3 is CASSQSSEAFF. As DNA, the CDR3 is TGTGCCAGCAGCCAAAGCTCTGAAGCTTTCTTT.